The sequence of this T cell receptor beta chain was determined in a study of graft-versus-host responses after intestinal transplantation. About the research overall: Grafts were multivisceral, liver-intestinal, or isolated intestinal.

The germline CDR1 and CDR2 sequences are MDHEN and SYDVKM. Trimming removed 5 bases at V and 7 bases at J, with 12 bases between. The length of the CDR3 is 13 residues. TCRdb keeps only in-frame clones here, not all; method: immunoSEQ multiplex PCR. The sample has 35,000 to 45,000 clones, around 94% seen once. Sequenced material: PBMCs, taken 16 days after intestinal transplant. This clonotype was sampled from a human patient who received an intestinal transplant, so some T cells may come from the graft donor. The chain employs TRBV28 and TRBJ1-5; possibly TRBD1 for D (5 bases). CDR3 sequence (DNA): TGTGCCAGCAGTCCTGCTGGGGACCAGCCCCAGCATTTT. It specifies CASSPAGDQPQHF.